A single sample gave rise to the 20 T cell receptor beta chains below, sequenced in a study of blood T cell repertoires in COVID-19. Using immunoSEQ multiplex PCR, the repertoire was profiled, and TCRdb retains in-frame clones only, with some absent. The sample records 150,000 to 200,000 clones, roughly 91% being singletons. The source material was peripheral blood. The source of these receptors is a human donor in a cohort sampled during active COVID-19.

This chain uses TRBV4-1 with TRBJ1-4; 9 bases are shared with TRBD1. V was clipped by 4 bases and J by 7 bases; unmatched bases: 7. Per the germline V gene, CDR1 is MGHRA and CDR2 is YSYEKL. This CDR3 has 15 amino acids. The CDR3 is CASSLQGARGEKLFF. The DNA for the CDR3 is TGCGCCAGCAGCCTACAGGGGGCGAGGGGTGAAAAACTGTTTTTT.

V and J are TRBV12-3 or TRBV12-4 and TRBJ2-7, with a tentative D call TRBD1 (6 bases). Trimming took 5 bases from V and 11 from J, leaving 19 bases between them. CDR3 length equals 13 residues. The CDR3 is CASSPAPGAQEYF. The CDR3 DNA is TGTGCCAGCAGTCCGGCGCCAGGGGCGCAGGAGTACTTC.

In its sample, this clone was seen once. The CDR3 sequence is CSASLFGQTQDTEAFF. CDR3 sequence (DNA): TGCAGTGCTAGTCTCTTTGGGCAGACGCAGGACACTGAAGCTTTCTTT. V and J are TRBV20-1 and TRBJ1-1, with unresolved D. V dropped 3 bases and J dropped 3 bases, with 20 bases sitting between them. This CDR3 is built from 16 residues. CDR1 and CDR2 (germline): DFQATT, SNEGSKA (reference sequence).

The chain is built from TRBV5-1 and TRBJ2-5, with 9 bases lining up with TRBD1. V shed 2 bases and J 13 bases; nucleotides not matched to a gene: 6. Germline V gene lookup returns CDR1 SGHRS and CDR2 YFSETQ. This CDR3 has 12 amino acids. The CDR3 protein is CASSLQGAVLYF. CDR3 bases: TGCGCCAGCAGCTTACAGGGGGCCGTCCTGTACTTC.

J is TRBJ1-2 and V is TRBV6-2 or TRBV6-3; unclear D gene. CDR3 size: 14 residues. V was pared by 0 bases and J by 4 bases, with 9 bases between. The germline gives CDR1 MNHEY, CDR2 SVGEGT. The CDR3 spells CASSYSMAPYGYTF. The DNA for the CDR3 is TGTGCCAGCAGTTACTCGATGGCACCCTATGGCTACACCTTC.

The V and J genes are TRBV19 and TRBJ1-2, with D possibly TRBD1 on 6 matching bases. Looked up from germline, CDR1 is LNHDA and CDR2 is SQIVND (reference sequence). CDR3 size: 16 residues. V lost 3 bases to trimming and J lost 0 bases, with 14 bases between them. The CDR3 here is CASSITATGTNYGYTF. CDR3 sequence (DNA): TGTGCCAGTAGTATTACTGCCACAGGGACTAACTATGGCTACACCTTC. The complete variable domain, with remaining parts taken from reference TRBV19 and TRBJ1-2, reads DGGITQSPKYLFRKEGQNVTLSCEQNLNHDAMYWYRQDPGQGLRLIYYSQIVNDFQKGDIAEGYSVSREKKESFPLTVTSAQKNPTAFYLCASSITATGTNYGYTFGSGTRLTVV.

The chain links TRBV24-1 to TRBJ2-1, with a tentative D call TRBD1 (6 bases). The CDR3 runs 15 residues. Germline lookup yields CDR1 KGHDR and CDR2 SFDVKD. Trimming shortened V by 4 bases and J by 9 bases, and 18 bases separated the two germline ends. The DNA for the CDR3 is TGTGCCACCAGTGACACAGCAACAGGGCTCGGTGAGCAGTTCTTC. Translated, it gives CATSDTATGLGEQFF.

This clone has a single count. The V call is TRBV5-1, the J call TRBJ2-5; 7 nucleotides agree with TRBD2. Germline CDR1 is SGHRS and CDR2 is YFSETQ. V shed 0 bases and J 5 bases; nucleotides not matched to a gene: 4. The CDR3 extends over 14 amino acids. CDR3 bases: TGCGCCAGCAGCTTGGGCGGGGGAGCGGAGACCCAGTACTTC. Encoded protein: CASSLGGGAETQYF.

The chain has TRBV27 and TRBJ2-2, with TRBD1 identical over 9 bases. In germline, CDR1 is MNHEY, CDR2 SMNVEV (reference sequence). This CDR3 spans 14 amino acids. V gave up 6 bases and J gave up 3 bases; unmatched junction bases: 2. CDR3 residues: CASRRQGDTGELFF. For the CDR3, the DNA is TGTGCCAGCAGACGACAGGGGGACACCGGGGAGCTGTTTTTT.

V and J are TRBV3-1 (or the pseudogene TRBV3-2) and TRBJ1-1; TRBD1 matches at 8 bases. Germline values: CDR1 LGHDT, CDR2 YNNKEL (reference sequence). The V and J ends lost 4 bases and 4 bases, in that order; junction bases with no gene match: 8. The CDR3 covers 15 residues. CDR3 DNA sequence: TGTGCCAGCAGCCCACGGACAGGGTCGACCACTGAAGCTTTCTTT. It specifies CASSPRTGSTTEAFF.

The chain is built from TRBV6-5 and TRBJ2-7; 13 bases map to TRBD2. CDR3 size: 15 residues. With V trimmed by 7 bases and J by 7 bases, 10 bases remained unmatched. CDR1 and CDR2 from the germline V gene are MNHEY and SVGAGI. The CDR3 region is CASTEGTSGTAEQYF. The CDR3 DNA follows: TGTGCCAGCACCGAGGGGACTAGCGGGACCGCGGAGCAGTACTTC.

The chain carries TRBV19 and TRBJ1-2, with unresolved D. The CDR3 loop spans 13 amino acids. CDR1 is LNHDA and CDR2 is SQIVND in the germline V gene (reference sequence). With 6 bases removed from V and 7 bases from J, the gap between germline ends came to 15 bases. In nucleotides, the CDR3 is TGTGCCAGTAGGATGACCCTAGCCCCTGGCTACACCTTC. Translation gives CASRMTLAPGYTF.

This clone was counted between two and nine times. The V gene is TRBV4-1, the J gene TRBJ2-7, with 11 positions matching TRBD2. J lost 4 bases, V lost 1 base, and 3 bases had no gene match. Germline loops: CDR1 MGHRA, CDR2 YSYEKL. This CDR3 has 15 residues. CDR3 in DNA: TGCGCCAGCAGCCAAGTCGGGACTAGCGGTTACGAGCAGTACTTC. Protein: CASSQVGTSGYEQYF.

This clone has just one count. The gene calls are TRBV28 and TRBJ1-1; no clear D. V was pared by 1 base and J by 0 bases, with 9 bases between. The CDR3 spans 15 residues. In germline, CDR1 is MDHEN, CDR2 SYDVKM. As DNA, the CDR3 is TGTGCCAGCAGTTTATCGGGAGGGATGAACACTGAAGCTTTCTTT. It specifies CASSLSGGMNTEAFF. Using reference TRBV28 and TRBJ1-1 for the parts outside the CDR3, the full variable domain is DVKVTQSSRYLVKRTGEKVFLECVQDMDHENMFWYRQDPGLGLRLIYFSYDVKMKEKGDIPEGYSVSREKKERFSLILESASTNQTSMYLCASSLSGGMNTEAFFGQGTRLTVV.

The rearrangement joins TRBV6-1 to TRBJ2-7; D perhaps matches TRBD1 (6 bases). Between the trimmed V and J ends, which lost 1 base and 5 bases, there was a span of 15 bases. Germline-derived CDR1 and CDR2 are MNHNS and SASEGT. The CDR3 extends over 15 amino acids. The CDR3 DNA sequence: TGTGCCAGCAGTGAAGTGGGACACCTCGGGGACGAGCAGTACTTC. Translation: CASSEVGHLGDEQYF.

The rearrangement uses TRBV7-5 and TRBJ2-7; the table's D call of TRBD2 was not tested on the DNA. TRBV7-5 is given as a pseudogene. CDR3 length equals 14 residues. The CDR3 here is CVRSFSGRPEEQYF. As DNA, the CDR3 is TGTGTCAGAAGCTTTAGCGGGAGGCCGGAGGAGCAGTACTTC.

The genes are TRBV27 and TRBJ1-2; no clear D. Per germline, CDR1 MNHEY and CDR2 SMNVEV (reference sequence). The CDR3 has 13 amino acids. V was shortened by 3 bases and J by 7 bases, with 12 bases between the two germline ends. The CDR3 DNA follows: TGTGCCAGCAGTTTTTGGGGAGAAGGTGGCTACACCTTC. Translated: CASSFWGEGGYTF.

The chain has TRBV5-1 and TRBJ1-1; 7 nucleotides align to TRBD1. The ends lost 2 bases at V and 3 bases at J; junction bases unmatched: 4. Germline V gene lookup returns CDR1 SGHRS and CDR2 YFSETQ. CDR3 size: 14 residues. The CDR3 protein is CASSFAGGDTEAFF. The DNA for the CDR3 is TGCGCCAGCAGCTTCGCAGGGGGAGACACTGAAGCTTTCTTT.

This chain joins TRBV30 and TRBJ1-1, with D uncertain. V dropped 3 bases and J dropped 1 base, with 9 bases sitting between them. CDR3 length equals 13 residues. Germline V CDR1 and CDR2: GTSNPN, SVGIG (reference sequence). The CDR3 region is CAWSLWRNTEAFF. In DNA form, the CDR3 reads TGTGCCTGGAGCCTTTGGAGGAACACTGAAGCTTTCTTT.

The J gene is TRBJ2-7, the V gene TRBV6-5; the match to TRBD2 covers 8 bases. V shed 7 bases, J shed 4 bases, and the junction held 9 bases outside the gene matches. In germline, CDR1 is MNHEY, CDR2 SVGAGI. The CDR3 runs to 14 residues. CDR3 in DNA: TGTGCCAGCACCCGGGGGGGTACGGCTTACGAGCAGTACTTC. This gives the protein CASTRGGTAYEQYF.